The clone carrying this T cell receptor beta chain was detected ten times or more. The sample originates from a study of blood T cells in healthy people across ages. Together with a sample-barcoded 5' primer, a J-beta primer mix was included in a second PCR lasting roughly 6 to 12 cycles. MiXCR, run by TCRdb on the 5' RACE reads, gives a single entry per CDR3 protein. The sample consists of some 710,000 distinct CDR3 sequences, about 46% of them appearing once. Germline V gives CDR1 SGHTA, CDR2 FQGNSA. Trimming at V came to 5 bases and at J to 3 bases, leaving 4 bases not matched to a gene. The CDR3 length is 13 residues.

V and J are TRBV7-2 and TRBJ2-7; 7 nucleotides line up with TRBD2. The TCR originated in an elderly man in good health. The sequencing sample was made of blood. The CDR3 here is CASSRDYYYEQYF. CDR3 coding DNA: TGTGCCAGCAGCCGGGACTACTACTACGAGCAGTACTTC.